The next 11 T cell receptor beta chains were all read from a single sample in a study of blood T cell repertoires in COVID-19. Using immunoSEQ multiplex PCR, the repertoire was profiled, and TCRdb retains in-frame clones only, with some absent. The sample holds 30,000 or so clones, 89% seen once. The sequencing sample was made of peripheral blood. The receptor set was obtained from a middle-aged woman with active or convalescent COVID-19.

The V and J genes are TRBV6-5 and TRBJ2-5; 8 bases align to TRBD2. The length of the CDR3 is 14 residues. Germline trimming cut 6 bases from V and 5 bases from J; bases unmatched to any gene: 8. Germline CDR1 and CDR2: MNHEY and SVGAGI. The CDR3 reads CASSAGSGGETQYF. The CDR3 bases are TGTGCCAGCAGCGCAGGGTCGGGAGGGGAGACCCAGTACTTC.

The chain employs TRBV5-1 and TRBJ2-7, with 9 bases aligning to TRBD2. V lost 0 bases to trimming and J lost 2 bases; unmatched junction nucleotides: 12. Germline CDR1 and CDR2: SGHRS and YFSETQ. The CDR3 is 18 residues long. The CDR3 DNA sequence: TGCGCCAGCAGCTTGGGGGGTAGCGGGAGAATCTCGCCCTACGAGCAGTACTTC. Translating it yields CASSLGGSGRISPYEQYF.

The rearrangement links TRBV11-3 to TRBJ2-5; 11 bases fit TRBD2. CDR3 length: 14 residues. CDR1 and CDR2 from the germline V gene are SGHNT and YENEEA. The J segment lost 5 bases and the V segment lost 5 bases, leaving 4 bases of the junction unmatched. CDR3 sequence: CASSPTSGSETQYF. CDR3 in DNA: TGTGCCAGCAGCCCTACTAGCGGGAGTGAGACCCAGTACTTC.

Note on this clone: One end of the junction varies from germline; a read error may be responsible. The CDR3 is CVSSATVYEQYF. In nucleotides, the CDR3 is TGTGTCAGCAGCGCTACAGTATACGAGCAGTACTTC. The chain uses TRBV6-5 and TRBJ2-7; no clear D gene. The CDR3 is 12 amino acids. Germline V lookup: CDR1 MNHEY, CDR2 SVGAGI.

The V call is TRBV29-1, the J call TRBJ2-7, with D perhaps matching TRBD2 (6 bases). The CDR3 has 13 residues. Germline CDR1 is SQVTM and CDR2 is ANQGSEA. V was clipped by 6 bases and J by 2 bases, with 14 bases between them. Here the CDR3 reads CSVPGTFTYEQYF. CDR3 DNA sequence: TGCAGCGTCCCCGGGACTTTTACCTACGAGCAGTACTTC.

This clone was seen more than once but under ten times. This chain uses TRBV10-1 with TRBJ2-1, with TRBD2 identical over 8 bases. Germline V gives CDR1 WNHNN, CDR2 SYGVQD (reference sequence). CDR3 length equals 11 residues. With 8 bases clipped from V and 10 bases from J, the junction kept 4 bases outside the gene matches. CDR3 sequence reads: CASGERGEQFF. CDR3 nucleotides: TGCGCCAGCGGGGAGCGGGGGGAGCAGTTCTTC.

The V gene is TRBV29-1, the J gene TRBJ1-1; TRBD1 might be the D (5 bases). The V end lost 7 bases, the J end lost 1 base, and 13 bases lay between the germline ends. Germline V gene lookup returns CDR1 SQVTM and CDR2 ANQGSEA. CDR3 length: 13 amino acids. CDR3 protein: CSAAGGRNTEAFF. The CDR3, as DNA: TGCAGCGCCGCCGGGGGGAGGAACACTGAAGCTTTCTTT.

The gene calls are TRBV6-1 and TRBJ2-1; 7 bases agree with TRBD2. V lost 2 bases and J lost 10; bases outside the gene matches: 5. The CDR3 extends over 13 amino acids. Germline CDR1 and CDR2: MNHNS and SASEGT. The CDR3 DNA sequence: TGTGCCAGCAGTGAACGCGATAGCGGGGAGCAGTTCTTC. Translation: CASSERDSGEQFF.

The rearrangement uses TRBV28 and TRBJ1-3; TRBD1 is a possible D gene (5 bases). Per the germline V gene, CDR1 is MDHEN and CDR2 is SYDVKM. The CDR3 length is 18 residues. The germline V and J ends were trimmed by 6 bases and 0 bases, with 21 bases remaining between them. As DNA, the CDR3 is TGTGCCAGCAGATCCGGGAAGGAGGGACCTTTCTCTGGAAACACCATATATTTT. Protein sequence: CASRSGKEGPFSGNTIYF.

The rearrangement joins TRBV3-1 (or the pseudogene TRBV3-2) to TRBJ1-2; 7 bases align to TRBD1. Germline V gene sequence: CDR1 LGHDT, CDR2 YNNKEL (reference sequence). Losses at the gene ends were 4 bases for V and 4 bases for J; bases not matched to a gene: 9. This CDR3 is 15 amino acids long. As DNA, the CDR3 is TGTGCCAGCAGCCCCGTTTCTGGGACAGCCTATGGCTACACCTTC. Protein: CASSPVSGTAYGYTF.

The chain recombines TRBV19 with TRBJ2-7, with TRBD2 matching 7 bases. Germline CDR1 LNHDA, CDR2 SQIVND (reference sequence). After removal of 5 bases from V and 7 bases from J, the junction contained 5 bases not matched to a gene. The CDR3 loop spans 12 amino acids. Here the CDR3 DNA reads TGTGCCAGTAGTCTGTGGGGAGGGGAGCAGTACTTC. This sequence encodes CASSLWGGEQYF.